The 12 T cell receptor beta chains listed next were all sequenced from one sample in a study of spatial heterogeneity in lung cancer. Time point noted: sample taken at primary tumor resection. Unsorted tumor, nontumor lung tissue or cryopreserved PBMC supplied the whole RNA. TCRdb analysed the 5' RACE reads with MiXCR anew, one entry per CDR3 protein. The data show 89,000 or so distinct CDR3 sequences, approximately 20% seen once. This specimen was PBMCs, taken at surgery. All receptors come from a male donor with early-stage non-small cell lung cancer.

This clonotype appeared a few times. The chain carries TRBV3-1 and TRBJ2-3; no clear D gene. V lost 5 bases and J lost 5, with 8 bases in between. In germline, CDR1 is LGHDT, CDR2 YNNKEL (reference sequence). The CDR3 consists of 12 residues. The CDR3 is CASSTDRDTQYF. DNA of the CDR3: TGTGCCAGCAGCACGGACCGAGATACGCAGTATTTT.

This clonotype appeared many times. The V and J genes are TRBV11-3 and TRBJ2-3; TRBD1 might be the D (6 bases). Trimming removed 4 bases at V and 4 bases at J, with 18 bases between. The CDR3 has 16 residues. CDR1 and CDR2 (germline): SGHNT, YENEEA. Here the CDR3 reads CASSSYTGFEADTQYF. In DNA, the CDR3 is TGTGCCAGCAGCTCCTATACAGGGTTCGAGGCAGATACGCAGTATTTT. Based on the CDR3 plus reference TRBV11-3 and TRBJ2-3, the full variable domain is EAGVVQSPRYKIIEKKQPVAFWCNPISGHNTLYWYLQNLGQGPELLIRYENEEAVDDSQLPKDRFSAERLKGVDSTLKIQPAELGDSAVYLCASSSYTGFEADTQYFGPGTRLTVL.

In its sample, this clonotype was seen many times. This chain links TRBV5-1 with TRBJ2-6, with 7 bases lining up with TRBD1. V trimming: 8 bases; J trimming: 2 bases; junction bases outside the gene matches: 7. Germline V gene data show CDR1 as SGHRS and CDR2 as YFSETQ. The CDR3 runs to 15 residues. The CDR3 is CASSADRAGANVLTF. The CDR3 nucleotides are TGCGCCAGTTCAGCTGACAGGGCTGGGGCCAACGTCCTGACTTTC. Variable domain in full (rest from reference TRBV5-1 and TRBJ2-6): KAGVTQTPRYLIKTRGQQVTLSCSPISGHRSVSWYQQTPGQGLQFLFEYFSETQRNKGNFPGRFSGRQFSNSRSEMNVSTLELGDSALYLCASSADRAGANVLTFGAGSRLTVL.

This clonotype was counted a few times. The chain combines TRBV10-3 with TRBJ1-5; 9 positions match TRBD1. Germline V CDR1 and CDR2: ENHRY, SYGVKD. CDR3 length equals 15 residues. The ends lost 5 bases at V and 5 bases at J; junction bases unmatched: 7. CDR3 loop: CAISPTGGLDQPQHF. The CDR3 bases are TGTGCCATCAGTCCCACAGGGGGCCTTGATCAGCCCCAGCATTTT.

In its sample, this clonotype was seen a few times. The genes are TRBV3-2 and TRBJ1-5; the tabulated D call, TRBD1, remains unverified against the DNA. TRBV3-2 is described as a pseudogene. The CDR3 is 12 residues long. This CDR3 is CAIRQGIQPQHF. The CDR3 bases are TGTGCCATCCGACAGGGGATTCAGCCCCAGCATTTT.

This clonotype was recorded a few times. V is TRBV6-5 and J is TRBJ2-7; the D is unclear. The CDR3 runs to 12 residues. Deletions cut 2 bases from V and 5 bases from J, with 7 bases between. CDR1 is MNHEY and CDR2 is SVGAGI in the germline V gene. The CDR3 DNA sequence: TGTGCCAGCAGTTACGGGCTTAACGAGCAGTACTTC. Residues: CASSYGLNEQYF.

J is TRBJ1-2 and V is TRBV12-3 or TRBV12-4; TRBD1 is a possible D gene (5 bases). The CDR3 extends over 16 amino acids. The V end was cut by 6 bases, the J end by 8 bases, with 25 bases between. The DNA for the CDR3 is TGTGCCAGCAGCCCCGGGCCCGGGACCGATATAGAAGGCTACACCTTC. It translates to CASSPGPGTDIEGYTF.

This clonotype showed up just a few times. The chain has TRBV28 and TRBJ2-1, with a weak D call TRBD2 (6 bases). V was pared by 5 bases and J by 3 bases, with 14 bases between. Germline V gives CDR1 MDHEN, CDR2 SYDVKM. The CDR3 has 15 residues. The CDR3 bases are TGTGCCAGCAGTCCCGCGTCGGGGGACTACAATGAGCAGTTCTTC. It yields the protein CASSPASGDYNEQFF.

This clonotype occurred many times. Relative to the germline gene, one junction end is altered; a read error may explain this. The chain joins TRBV28 to TRBJ1-2, with 12 nucleotides matching TRBD1. This CDR3 contains 16 residues. Germline loops: CDR1 MDHEN, CDR2 SYDVKM. The CDR3 DNA is TGTGCCAGCAGTTCCGCCGGGACAGGGGGCGCCTATCGCTACACCTTC. Its translation is CASSSAGTGGAYRYTF.

The chain joins TRBV7-9 to TRBJ2-1; D unresolved. CDR3 size: 14 residues. Between the trimmed V and J ends, which lost 3 bases and 7 bases, there was a span of 13 bases. Germline V CDR1 and CDR2: SEHNR, FQNEAQ (reference sequence). DNA for the CDR3: TGTGCCAGCAGCTTGGACCTCCTAGGGAATGAGCAGTTCTTC. Protein product: CASSLDLLGNEQFF. Full variable domain (outside the CDR3, taken from reference TRBV7-9 and TRBJ2-1): DTGVSQNPRHKITKRGQNVTFRCDPISEHNRLYWYRQTLGQGPEFLTYFQNEAQLEKSRLLSDRFSAERPKGSFSTLEIQRTEQGDSAMYLCASSLDLLGNEQFFGPGTRLTVL.

This clonotype was picked up a small number of times. The rearrangement links TRBV3-1 to TRBJ1-6; D is ambiguous. Germline lookup yields CDR1 LGHDT and CDR2 YNNKEL (reference sequence). This CDR3 region has 15 residues. V lost 3 bases and J lost 7, with 13 bases in between. The CDR3 sequence is CASSQAVDGNSPLHF. Written as DNA, the CDR3 is TGTGCCAGCAGCCAGGCCGTGGACGGCAATTCACCCCTCCACTTT.

This clonotype was observed a few times. CDR3 nucleotide sequence: TGTGCCAGCAGCCCGGGACTAGCCTTGGTCGCCAATGAGCAGTTCTTC. Protein: CASSPGLALVANEQFF. This chain uses TRBV3-1 with TRBJ2-1; TRBD2 agrees at 9 bases. The germline gives CDR1 LGHDT, CDR2 YNNKEL (reference sequence). The ends lost 4 bases at V and 6 bases at J; junction bases unmatched: 10. The CDR3 has 16 residues.